The clone carrying this T cell receptor beta chain occurred a few times. Its target is unknown. The sample originates from a study of blood T cells in healthy people across ages. Study-wide findings and caveats: Compared with aged donors, long-lived donors showed fewer expanded clones, suggesting selection.

Then a second PCR, running roughly 7 to 11 cycles, was carried out with a sample-barcoded 5' primer and a J-beta primer mix. Through a template-switch adaptor with 12 random nucleotides, each cDNA molecule received a tag. The study obtained at least 2.5 million CDR3-containing paired-end reads from every sample. Each CDR3 protein is one row after TCRdb ran MiXCR on the 5' RACE reads. The table lists approximately 1.5 million distinct CDR3 sequences, about 35% of them singletons. The ends were cut back, 0 bases at V and 0 bases at J, with 16 bases in the middle. The CDR3 runs 18 residues. In germline, CDR1 is SEHNR, CDR2 FQNEAQ (reference sequence).

Sequenced sample: blood. The V gene is TRBV7-9, the J gene TRBJ2-3; D is unclear. This receptor was taken from a woman aged 25-40 years in good health. The CDR3 sequence: CASSLALGLYSSTDTQYF. The CDR3 DNA follows: TGTGCCAGCAGCTTAGCGCTGGGTCTATATTCTAGCACAGATACGCAGTATTTT.